The next 25 T cell receptor beta chains were all read from a single sample in a study of T cells after posttransplantation cyclophosphamide. Repertoires were generated with immunoSEQ multiplex PCR, while TCRdb's copy carries only in-frame clones and drops some. In total the sample includes tens of thousands of clones, none of them seen once. The source material was PBMCs. The receptors derive from a man in his forties or fifties in good health, CMV-negative, and a related stem cell transplant donor.

This clone was seen ten or more times. This rearrangement joins TRBV18 to TRBJ1-4; D unclear. The germline CDR1 and CDR2 sequences are KGHSH and LQKENI. V was shortened by 0 bases and J by 0 bases, with 5 bases between the two germline ends. The CDR3 consists of 15 residues. DNA of the CDR3: TGTGCCAGCTCACCACCTCAGTCAACTAATGAAAAACTGTTTTTT. This translates into CASSPPQSTNEKLFF.

Ten or more counts support this clone. The rearrangement joins TRBV28 to TRBJ1-1; D uncertain. In germline, CDR1 is MDHEN, CDR2 SYDVKM. Trimming removed 3 bases from V and 8 bases from J, with 13 bases in between. The CDR3 runs 13 residues. DNA for the CDR3: TGTGCCAGCAGTTTGGGAGGGCGCAGAGAAGCTTTCTTT. Amino acids: CASSLGGRREAFF.

This clone has a count of ten or more. This chain uses TRBV12-1 with TRBJ2-1; TRBD1 is the table's D call, not checked against the DNA. TRBV12-1 corresponds to a pseudogene. This CDR3 comprises 17 residues. The CDR3 DNA follows: TGTGCCAGCAGCTTTTGGGTGACAGCCTTATCCTACAATGAGCAGTTCTTC. As protein: CASSFWVTALSYNEQFF.

This clone was counted ten times or more. The genes are TRBV6-5 and TRBJ1-1; D is undetermined. The CDR3 extends over 15 amino acids. CDR1 is MNHEY, CDR2 SVGAGI, per germline. The V gene lost 4 bases and the J gene lost 0 bases, with 12 bases spanning the gap. As DNA, the CDR3 is TGTGCCAGCAGTTCCCCGAGACACTTGAACACTGAAGCTTTCTTT. This gives the protein CASSSPRHLNTEAFF.

In this sample, this clone turned up many times. J is TRBJ2-7 and V is TRBV29-1, with a possible D match to TRBD1 (6 bases). In germline, CDR1 is SQVTM, CDR2 ANQGSEA. Trimming shortened V by 4 bases and J by 3 bases, and 16 bases separated the two germline ends. The CDR3 is 14 amino acids. The CDR3 bases are TGCAGCGTTGGTCCTCCAAGAGGGGGCTACGAGCAGTACTTC. It yields the protein CSVGPPRGGYEQYF.

This clone has at least ten counts. The genes are TRBV19 and TRBJ2-3; 9 positions agree with TRBD2. Trimming at V came to 3 bases and at J to 4 bases, leaving 11 bases not matched to a gene. Germline V gene data show CDR1 as LNHDA and CDR2 as SQIVND (reference sequence). The CDR3 is 17 residues long. CDR3 region: CASSISSLAGRADTQYF. DNA of the CDR3: TGTGCCAGTAGTATCTCCTCCCTAGCGGGACGGGCAGATACGCAGTATTTT.

This clone was found many times. The chain combines TRBV5-4 with TRBJ2-1; D is perhaps TRBD2 (5 bases). Germline lookup yields CDR1 SGHNT and CDR2 YYREEE (reference sequence). CDR3 length: 15 residues. Trimming took 4 bases from V and 0 from J, leaving 11 bases between them. Written as DNA, the CDR3 is TGTGCCAGCAGCCAGCGGCGGAGCTCCTACAATGAGCAGTTCTTC. Protein product: CASSQRRSSYNEQFF.

This clone showed up many times. The J gene is TRBJ2-5, the V gene TRBV10-3; the match to TRBD1 covers 10 bases. The V gene end was trimmed by 2 bases and the J gene end by 3 bases; junction bases not matched to a gene: 18. CDR3 length equals 20 residues. CDR1 ENHRY and CDR2 SYGVKD come from the germline V gene. The CDR3 coding sequence is TGTGCCATCAGTGAGAGCGGCCCCAGATCCGGGACAGGGGAGGAAGAGACCCAGTACTTC. Translated, it gives CAISESGPRSGTGEEETQYF.

Many counts were recorded for this clone. The chain has TRBV11-2 and TRBJ2-7; 7 nucleotides match TRBD1. The length of the CDR3 is 13 residues. V was pared by 5 bases and J by 4 bases, with 5 bases of the junction left unmatched. Germline loops: CDR1 SGHAT, CDR2 FQNNGV. Here the CDR3 DNA reads TGTGCCAGCAGCCTCGACAGGGTTTACGAGCAGTACTTC. This translates into CASSLDRVYEQYF.

This clone showed up many times. The chain is built from TRBV4-2 and TRBJ2-1, with D hard to call. V lost 2 bases and J lost 4, with 12 bases in between. Looked up from germline, CDR1 is LGHNA and CDR2 is YNFKEQ. The CDR3 runs to 15 residues. The CDR3 loop is CASSQPESFYNEQFF. The DNA of the CDR3 is TGTGCCAGCAGCCAACCGGAGTCTTTTTACAATGAGCAGTTCTTC.

J is TRBJ1-1 and V is TRBV6-1; D is undetermined. The V gene lost 5 bases and the J gene lost 1 base, with 5 bases spanning the gap. The CDR3 sequence is 12 residues long. Germline V gene lookup returns CDR1 MNHNS and CDR2 SASEGT. The CDR3 here is CASSFRNTEAFF. In DNA, the CDR3 is TGTGCCAGCAGTTTTAGGAACACTGAAGCTTTCTTT.

This clone was observed at least ten times. This rearrangement joins TRBV9 to TRBJ2-2; D might be TRBD2 (6 bases). CDR1 is SGDLS, CDR2 YYNGEE, per germline. The CDR3 is made up of 13 amino acids. The ends were cut back, 6 bases at V and 4 bases at J, with 10 bases in the middle. The CDR3 DNA reads as TGTGCCAGCACCGGGACTTCCACCGGGGAGCTGTTTTTT. As protein: CASTGTSTGELFF.

This clone came up a few times. The chain has TRBV7-9 and TRBJ2-1, with a weak D call TRBD2 (6 bases). Deletions cut 5 bases from V and 4 bases from J, with 12 bases between. CDR3 length: 14 residues. The germline V gene has CDR1 SEHNR and CDR2 FQNEAQ (reference sequence). CDR3 bases: TGTGCCAGCAGCGCTCCGGGAGATTACAATGAGCAGTTCTTC. Translating it yields CASSAPGDYNEQFF.

In its sample, this clone was seen many times. The gene calls are TRBV27 and TRBJ2-7, with 12 bases matching TRBD2. Germline-derived CDR1 and CDR2 are MNHEY and SMNVEV (reference sequence). V lost 2 bases, J lost 3 bases, and 5 bases stayed unmatched. The CDR3 spans 16 residues. The chain's CDR3 is CASSLDGLAGNYEQYF. CDR3 bases: TGTGCCAGCAGTTTAGATGGACTAGCGGGAAACTACGAGCAGTACTTC.

This clone was observed many times. The genes are TRBV28 and TRBJ2-1, with D maybe TRBD2 (6 bases). V was pared by 6 bases and J by 6 bases, with 12 bases between. Germline CDR1 MDHEN, CDR2 SYDVKM. This CDR3 region has 13 residues. In nucleotides, the CDR3 is TGTGCCAGCAGCCGTGGGGGGATCAATGAGCAGTTCTTC. This encodes CASSRGGINEQFF.

This clone was found many times. CDR3 coding DNA: TGTGCCAGCAGCAAACTAGCGGGAGACAATGAGCAGTTCTTC. This encodes CASSKLAGDNEQFF. The chain joins TRBV7-3 to TRBJ2-1, with TRBD2 matching 11 bases. The ends lost 5 bases at V and 5 bases at J; junction bases unmatched: 2. The CDR3 runs 14 residues. The germline V gene encodes CDR1 SGHTA and CDR2 FQGTGA.

This clone was seen at least ten times. The J gene is TRBJ2-2, the V gene TRBV27; 10 bases align to TRBD2. In germline, CDR1 is MNHEY, CDR2 SMNVEV (reference sequence). The CDR3 contains 16 residues. The trim removed 3 bases at V and 6 bases at J, leaving 7 bases unmatched. The CDR3 reads CASSFLPSGSPGELFF. The CDR3 nucleotides read TGTGCCAGCAGTTTCCTCCCTAGCGGGAGTCCCGGGGAGCTGTTTTTT.

In this sample, this clone turned up many times. The chain employs TRBV6-1 and TRBJ1-2; D is possibly TRBD1 (6 bases). V lost 5 bases, J lost 4 bases, and 14 bases lay in between. CDR1 and CDR2 from the germline V gene are MNHNS and SASEGT. The CDR3 is made up of 14 amino acids. Here the CDR3 DNA reads TGTGCCAGCAGTTTGGACAGTTCTCTCTATGGCTACACCTTC. It translates to CASSLDSSLYGYTF.

This clone was counted ten times or more. This chain connects TRBV19 to TRBJ2-7; D possibly corresponds to TRBD1 (5 bases). Germline lookup yields CDR1 LNHDA and CDR2 SQIVND (reference sequence). Between the trimmed V and J ends, which lost 3 bases and 4 bases, there was a span of 10 bases. The CDR3 is 13 amino acids. CDR3 nucleotide sequence: TGTGCCAGTAGTATCCGACAGTCTTACGAGCAGTACTTC. Translation: CASSIRQSYEQYF.

This clone has just a few counts. This chain connects TRBV9 to TRBJ2-7, with a tentative D call TRBD2 (6 bases). The CDR3 is 14 residues long. V lost 0 bases, J lost 9 bases, and 16 bases lay in between. Per germline, CDR1 SGDLS and CDR2 YYNGEE. This CDR3 is CASSVGGEDGGQYF. The CDR3 DNA follows: TGTGCCAGCAGCGTAGGGGGGGAGGACGGCGGGCAGTACTTC. Based on the CDR3 plus reference TRBV9 and TRBJ2-7, the full variable domain is DSGVTQTPKHLITATGQRVTLRCSPRSGDLSVYWYQQSLDQGLQFLIQYYNGEERAKGNILERFSAQQFPDLHSELNLSSLELGDSALYFCASSVGGEDGGQYFGPGTRLTVT.

This clone was observed at least ten times. The chain combines TRBV5-8 with TRBJ2-7, with 13 bases fitting TRBD2. The germline gives CDR1 SGHTS, CDR2 YDEGEE. V dropped 4 bases and J dropped 0; count of bases not matched to a gene: 13. This CDR3 has 19 amino acids. This CDR3 reads CASSAARGLAGLSSYEQYF. The CDR3 DNA is TGTGCCAGCAGCGCCGCCAGGGGACTAGCGGGACTGAGCTCCTACGAGCAGTACTTC.

This clone was counted many times. The V and J genes are TRBV7-2 and TRBJ1-4; D is unclear. V was trimmed by 5 bases and J by 0 bases, leaving 7 bases between them. Germline values: CDR1 SGHTA, CDR2 FQGNSA. CDR3 size: 14 residues. The CDR3 is CASSVFATNEKLFF. The CDR3, as DNA: TGTGCCAGCAGCGTCTTTGCAACTAATGAAAAACTGTTTTTT.

This clone was observed many times. The chain is built from TRBV27 and TRBJ1-1; possible D gene TRBD1, 6 bases. Germline V CDR1 and CDR2: MNHEY, SMNVEV (reference sequence). Trimming shortened V by 6 bases and J by 3 bases, and 14 bases separated the two germline ends. This CDR3 region has 14 residues. The CDR3 coding sequence is TGTGCCAGCAGCTCACTGACAGGCTACACTGAAGCTTTCTTT. It codes for CASSSLTGYTEAFF.

Many counts were recorded for this clone. The rearrangement uses TRBV27 and TRBJ2-1; 12 bases are a match to TRBD1. Germline CDR1 is MNHEY and CDR2 is SMNVEV (reference sequence). The junction had 4 bases not matched to a gene; V was cut back by 7 bases and J by 0 bases. This CDR3 is 16 amino acids long. CDR3 amino acids: CASTGDRGRSYNEQFF. CDR3 nucleotide sequence: TGTGCCAGCACAGGGGACAGGGGGCGCTCCTACAATGAGCAGTTCTTC.

This clone has at least ten counts. V is TRBV18 and J is TRBJ2-1, with 7 bases fitting TRBD2. This CDR3 contains 20 residues. V trimming: 5 bases; J trimming: 3 bases; junction bases outside the gene matches: 22. Germline CDR1 reads KGHSH; CDR2 reads LQKENI. The CDR3 DNA follows: TGTGCCAGCTCAACCAGACCGGGTAAGGGAGGGTCGGTTCTCTACAATGAGCAGTTCTTC. As protein: CASSTRPGKGGSVLYNEQFF.